A selection of T cell receptor beta chains follows, all from one sample in a study of blood T cell repertoires in COVID-19. Profiled with immunoSEQ multiplex PCR; TCRdb holds only in-frame clones, not every one. The data show 14,000 or so clones, over 75% seen once. Input material: peripheral blood. The receptors come from a human donor in a cohort sampled during active COVID-19. CDR3s include the opening cysteine and the closing phenylalanine or tryptophan. D genes are given only for firm matches. Clone size is not always given. Where it is, it says once, few, many or a class for expanded clones.

>-|13|TRBV7-2|TRBJ2-7|TRBD2
TGTGCCAGCAGCAGGACTAGTGGGTACGAGCAGTACTTC
CASSRTSGYEQYF
>-|15|TRBV6-5|TRBJ1-4|-
TGTGCCAGCAGTACAGGGACCCCAGCTAATGAAAAACTGTTTTTT
CASSTGTPANEKLFF
>-|14|TRBV7-9|TRBJ1-4|TRBD1
TGTGCCAGCAGCGATCAGGGGGCGAATGAAAAACTGTTTTTT
CASSDQGANEKLFF
>-|11|TRBV20-1|TRBJ2-3|-
TGCAGTGCTGGGGGGATAGATACGCAGTATTTT
CSAGGIDTQYF
>-|17|TRBV5-8|TRBJ1-5|-
TGTGCCAGCAGCCCCCTTCCCGGTCAGGGTTTTTTTCAGCCCCAGCATTTT
CASSPLPGQGFFQPQHF
>-|12|TRBV7-8|TRBJ1-1|-
TGTGCCAGCAGCCCTTATAACACTGAAGCTTTCTTT
CASSPYNTEAFF
>-|15|TRBV7-9|TRBJ2-4|-
TGTGCCAGCAGCTCCCTCCAGATAGCCAAAAACATTCAGTACTTC
CASSSLQIAKNIQYF
>-|12|TRBV2|TRBJ1-2|-
TGTGCTGGCAGGGAGGAGTACTATGGCTACACCTTC
CAGREEYYGYTF
>few|15|TRBV4-2|TRBJ1-3|-
TGTGCCAGCAGCCAACCAACAGGGTCTGGAAACACCATATATTTT
CASSQPTGSGNTIYF
>-|15|TRBV19|TRBJ2-7|-
TGTGCCAGTAGTATGAGGAGGGGCCGGGACTACGAGCAGTACTTC
CASSMRRGRDYEQYF
>-|15|TRBV6-5|TRBJ2-3|TRBD2
TGTGCCAGCAGGGGACTAGCGGCTAGCACAGATACGCAGTATTTT
CASRGLAASTDTQYF
>-|15|TRBV6-5|TRBJ2-7|TRBD1
TGTGCCAGCAGAACCGGGACAGGGAAGGCCTACGAGCAGTACTTC
CASRTGTGKAYEQYF
>once|16|TRBV18|TRBJ2-2|TRBD2
TGTGCCAGCTCACCAAGGACTAGCGGGGTAACCGGGGAGCTGTTTTTT
CASSPRTSGVTGELFF
>few|13|TRBV30|TRBJ2-7|-
TGTGCCTCCCTGGTGGGGGGGCGTAAGGAGCAGTACTTC
CASLVGGRKEQYF
>-|15|TRBV4-3|TRBJ1-5|-
TGCGCCAGCAGCCAAGATCTCGGGGGAAATCAGCCCCAGCATTTT
CASSQDLGGNQPQHF
>-|15|TRBV6-1|TRBJ1-2|-
TGTGCCAGCAGTGATTCCGGGACACGAGGCTATGGCTACACCTTC
CASSDSGTRGYGYTF
>-|15|TRBV5-1|TRBJ2-5|-
TGCGCCAGCAGCTACGCCCCGACAGGCCGAGAGACCCAGTACTTC
CASSYAPTGRETQYF
>-|13|TRBV27|TRBJ1-1|-
TGTGCCAGCAGTTTAATAGGGGACACTGAAGCTTTCTTT
CASSLIGDTEAFF
>-|13|TRBV27|TRBJ2-3|-
TGTGCCAGCAGCTCCCCGGGTACAGATACGCAGTATTTT
CASSSPGTDTQYF
>once|16|TRBV19|TRBJ2-5|TRBD2
TGTGCCAGTAGTATCGAGACTAGCGTTCCCCATGGGACCCAGTACTTC
CASSIETSVPHGTQYF
>-|18|TRBV7-9|TRBJ2-3|TRBD2
TGTGCCAGCAGCTTAGCTCGGTCGGGGGAGGGCCGCGAAGATACGCAGTATTTT
CASSLARSGEGREDTQYF
>-|17|TRBV9|TRBJ1-2|TRBD1
TGTGCCAGCAGCGCGAGTATCAGTCCCAGGGGGAACTATGGCTACACCTTC
CASSASISPRGNYGYTF
>-|15|TRBV5-1|TRBJ2-1|TRBD2
TGCGCCAGCAGGTACGGGACTAGCGTAGGAAATGAGCAGTTCTTC
CASRYGTSVGNEQFF
>-|14|TRBV11-2|TRBJ1-1|TRBD1
TGTGCCAGCAGCCCGGACAGGTTGAACACTGAAGCTTTCTTT
CASSPDRLNTEAFF
>-|12|TRBV6-2/TRBV6-3|TRBJ2-1|TRBD1
TGTGCCAGCAGCCCGGGGACAGGGGGTCAGTTCTTC
CASSPGTGGQFF
>-|12|TRBV28|TRBJ2-5|-
TGTGCCAGCAGTTCCGTCTCAGAGACCCAGTACTTC
CASSSVSETQYF
>-|14|TRBV5-4|TRBJ1-6|TRBD1
TGTGCCAGCAGCTCGGACAGGTGGAATTCACCCCTCCACTTT
CASSSDRWNSPLHF
>-|15|TRBV7-9|TRBJ2-5|TRBD2
TGTGCCAGCAGCTTATTCGGGGGGGCCCACGAGACCCAGTACTTC
CASSLFGGAHETQYF
>-|14|TRBV27|TRBJ2-1|TRBD2
TGTGCCAGCAACCCTAGCGGCCCCTACAATGAGCAGTTCTTC
CASNPSGPYNEQFF